The 15 T cell receptor beta chains in this list originate from one sample, sequenced in a study of cytomegalovirus exposure and HLA in healthy donors. PCR was performed using 60 Vbeta and 13 Jbeta primers. Only in-frame clones appear in the TCRdb table, and some are missing; sequencing was by immunoSEQ multiplex PCR. The data contain about 170,000 clones, approximately 78% of them singletons. Material: PBMCs. The receptors originated from a woman aged 18 to 35 in good health and CMV-seronegative.

This rearrangement joins TRBV6-6 to TRBJ1-1; D gene unclear. CDR3 length: 13 amino acids. Trimming pared 6 bases from V and 0 bases from J, leaving 8 bases between. Germline V CDR1 and CDR2: MNHNY, SVGAGI (reference sequence). In DNA form, the CDR3 reads TGTGCCAGCAGGGCAGTCGTGAACACTGAAGCTTTCTTT. This translates into CASRAVVNTEAFF.

The chain couples TRBV11-1 to TRBJ2-7; 11 bases are a match to TRBD2. In germline, CDR1 is SGHAT, CDR2 FQDESV (reference sequence). V shed 4 bases and J 4 bases; nucleotides not matched to a gene: 6. CDR3 length equals 15 residues. CDR3 sequence: CASSSRTSGLYEQYF. CDR3 DNA: TGTGCCAGCAGCTCGAGGACTAGCGGGCTATACGAGCAGTACTTC.

The chain joins TRBV12-5 to TRBJ1-3, with a possible D match to TRBD1 (5 bases). This CDR3 is 20 amino acids long. Trimming left V 0 bases short and J 1 base short, with 22 bases between. The germline gives CDR1 LGHNT, CDR2 FRNRAP. CDR3 amino acids: CASGLVIQVLESSSGNTIYF. DNA for the CDR3: TGTGCTAGTGGTTTGGTAATACAGGTTCTCGAGTCCTCATCTGGAAACACCATATATTTT.

This chain links TRBV5-5 with TRBJ1-5, with D possibly being TRBD1 (6 bases). Trimming left V 0 bases short and J 7 bases short, with 14 bases between. Germline V lookup: CDR1 SGHKS, CDR2 YYEKEE (reference sequence). There are 15 residues in the CDR3. The CDR3 reads CASSLGSGGGQPQHF. In DNA, the CDR3 is TGTGCCAGCAGCTTGGGGTCAGGCGGGGGCCAGCCCCAGCATTTT.

In this sample, this clone turned up a few times. In nucleotides, the CDR3 is TGTGCCAGCAGCTTACGGGACAACGAGCAGTACTTC. Translation: CASSLRDNEQYF. The chain carries TRBV7-8 and TRBJ2-7; D is possibly TRBD1 (6 bases). Looked up from germline, CDR1 is SGHVS and CDR2 is FQNEAQ. CDR3 size: 12 residues. V dropped 2 bases and J dropped 5 bases, with 7 bases sitting between them.

The CDR3: CASSSSQGAKGNTF. The CDR3 coding sequence is TGTGCCAGCAGTTCCTCGCAGGGGGCGAAAGGCAACACCTTC. The gene calls are TRBV28 and TRBJ1-2; 8 bases fit TRBD1. The length of the CDR3 is 14 residues. V shed 4 bases and J 12 bases; nucleotides not matched to a gene: 13. Germline CDR1 is MDHEN and CDR2 is SYDVKM.

The CDR3 sequence: CASTPSGTRTDTQYF. In nucleotides, the CDR3 is TGTGCCAGTACTCCTAGCGGGACCCGCACAGATACGCAGTATTTT. The V and J genes are TRBV19 and TRBJ2-3; 9 bases agree with TRBD2. Germline V gene data show CDR1 as LNHDA and CDR2 as SQIVND (reference sequence). This CDR3 is built from 15 residues. Unmatched junction bases numbered 6, after V lost 7 bases and J lost 1 base.

The chain carries TRBV28 and TRBJ2-7; 7 bases fit TRBD1. CDR3 length equals 15 residues. Germline lookup yields CDR1 MDHEN and CDR2 SYDVKM. Germline trimming cut 4 bases from V and 2 bases from J; bases unmatched to any gene: 8. CDR3 DNA: TGTGCCAGCAGTTATGTTCCGGGACAGACCTACGAGCAGTACTTC. Amino acid sequence: CASSYVPGQTYEQYF.

V is TRBV28 and J is TRBJ1-2, with a possible D match to TRBD1 (5 bases). CDR1 is MDHEN, CDR2 SYDVKM, per germline. CDR3 length: 13 amino acids. Trimming pared 3 bases from V and 8 bases from J, leaving 13 bases between. The CDR3, as DNA: TGTGCCAGCAGTTTTTCGGGGGTTAGAGGCTACACCTTC. Protein: CASSFSGVRGYTF.

V usage is TRBV11-2 and J usage is TRBJ2-6, with TRBD1 matching 7 bases. The CDR3 consists of 15 residues. The J segment lost 0 bases and the V segment lost 5 bases, leaving 1 base of the junction unmatched. The germline gives CDR1 SGHAT, CDR2 FQNNGV. The CDR3 loop is CASSDRVSGANVLTF. CDR3 coding DNA: TGTGCCAGCAGCGACAGGGTCTCTGGGGCCAACGTCCTGACTTTC.

The genes are TRBV6-6 and TRBJ1-6; D may be TRBD1 (5 bases). The V and J ends lost 0 bases and 10 bases respectively, with 10 bases between them. Germline V gene lookup returns CDR1 MNHNY and CDR2 SVGAGI (reference sequence). The length of the CDR3 is 14 residues. In DNA, the CDR3 is TGTGCCAGCAGTTACTCAGGGGTGCGGTCACCCCTCCACTTT. Translated: CASSYSGVRSPLHF.

The rearrangement links TRBV7-9 to TRBJ1-1; 7 bases map to TRBD1. Germline V lookup: CDR1 SEHNR, CDR2 FQNEAQ (reference sequence). V lost 5 bases, J lost 0 bases, and 12 bases stayed unmatched. The CDR3 spans 17 residues. CDR3: CASSAQPGQRMNTEAFF. CDR3 coding DNA: TGTGCCAGCAGCGCCCAGCCGGGACAGAGAATGAACACTGAAGCTTTCTTT.

V and J are TRBV6-5 and TRBJ2-2, with a possible D match to TRBD1 (6 bases). Germline V gene data show CDR1 as MNHEY and CDR2 as SVGAGI. Trimming pared 4 bases from V and 2 bases from J, leaving 14 bases between. CDR3 size: 16 residues. The CDR3 nucleotides are TGTGCCAGCAGTTTAATTGGACAGCGAAACACCGGGGAGCTGTTTTTT. This translates into CASSLIGQRNTGELFF.

The J gene is TRBJ2-5, the V gene TRBV11-2; 9 bases are a match to TRBD2. Germline CDR1 and CDR2: SGHAT and FQNNGV. The CDR3 length is 15 residues. The V and J ends lost 4 bases and 2 bases, in that order; junction bases with no gene match: 5. CDR3 DNA sequence: TGTGCCAGCAGCTCGGGCGGGAGGGGGCAAGAGACCCAGTACTTC. Protein product: CASSSGGRGQETQYF.

V gene TRBV29-1 combines with J gene TRBJ1-4; D not certain. V was pared by 7 bases and J by 0 bases, with 12 bases between. The CDR3 consists of 14 residues. Per the germline V gene, CDR1 is SQVTM and CDR2 is ANQGSEA. The CDR3 is CSAHPGTTNEKLFF. CDR3 DNA sequence: TGCAGCGCCCACCCGGGTACAACTAATGAAAAACTGTTTTTT.